This T cell receptor (beta chain) stems from a study of PD-1 blockade in classical Hodgkin lymphoma. Study findings and constraints: Lower baseline TCR diversity marked trial partial responders and progressors. The causes of the repertoire differences, possibly disease activity or prior therapy, remain undefined. As was reported, newly diagnosed patients showed lower baseline TCR diversity than healthy donors did. Patients starting nivolumab less than 1 year after ASCT had lower diversity and were excluded from later analyses.

TCRdb's table, derived via immunoSEQ multiplex PCR, lists solely in-frame clones and lacks some. Found here are 55,000 to 65,000 clones, 80% to 90% of them singletons; the top ten hold 14% to 15%. Following autologous stem cell transplantation, relapse occurred in every patient, and exposure to brentuximab vedotin varied. A remark on this clone: The antigen is undetermined.

V lost 3 bases, J lost 1 base, and 1 base stayed unmatched. There are 14 residues in the CDR3. The germline CDR1 and CDR2 sequences are SGHVS and FQNEAQ. The sample consisted of peripheral blood mononuclear cells (PBMCs), taken at baseline. This rearrangement joins TRBV7-8 to TRBJ2-5; 8 nucleotides line up with TRBD1. The clonotype comes from a human donor with classical Hodgkin lymphoma. The CDR3 sequence is CASSLDRVQETQYF. In DNA form, the CDR3 reads TGTGCCAGCAGCTTGGACAGGGTCCAAGAGACCCAGTACTTC.